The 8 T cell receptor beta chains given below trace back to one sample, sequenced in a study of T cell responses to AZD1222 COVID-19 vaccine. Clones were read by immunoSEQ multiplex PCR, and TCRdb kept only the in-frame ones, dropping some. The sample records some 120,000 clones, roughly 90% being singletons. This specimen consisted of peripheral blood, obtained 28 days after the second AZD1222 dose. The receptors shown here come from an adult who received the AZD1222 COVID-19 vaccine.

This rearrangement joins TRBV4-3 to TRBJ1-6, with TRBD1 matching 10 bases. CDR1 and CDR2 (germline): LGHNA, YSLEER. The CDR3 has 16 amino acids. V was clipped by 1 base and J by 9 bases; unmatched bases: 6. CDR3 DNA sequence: TGCGCCAGCAGCCAAGGACAGGGGGCGCGGTTTTCACCCCTCCACTTT. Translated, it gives CASSQGQGARFSPLHF.

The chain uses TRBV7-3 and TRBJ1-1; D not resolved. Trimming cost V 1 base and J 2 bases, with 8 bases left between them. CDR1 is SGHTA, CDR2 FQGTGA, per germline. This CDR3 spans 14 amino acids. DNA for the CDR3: TGTGCCAGCAGCTTAAATGCCGGTAACACTGAAGCTTTCTTT. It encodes CASSLNAGNTEAFF.

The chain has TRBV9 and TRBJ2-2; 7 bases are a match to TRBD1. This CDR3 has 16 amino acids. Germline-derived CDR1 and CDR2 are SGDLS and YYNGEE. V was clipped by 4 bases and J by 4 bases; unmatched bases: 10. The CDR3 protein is CASSPQGPTVTGELFF. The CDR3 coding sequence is TGTGCCAGCAGCCCACAGGGGCCTACGGTCACCGGGGAGCTGTTTTTT.

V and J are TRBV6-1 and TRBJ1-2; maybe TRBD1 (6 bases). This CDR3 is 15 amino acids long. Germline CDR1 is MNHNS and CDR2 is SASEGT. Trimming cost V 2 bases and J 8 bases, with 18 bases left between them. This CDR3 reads CASSERGAGRDGYTF. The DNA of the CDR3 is TGTGCCAGCAGTGAAAGGGGGGCAGGGAGGGACGGCTACACCTTC.

The CDR3 DNA reads as TGTGCCAGCAGGGTAGGTTTGAGGGATACGCAGTATTTT. Translated: CASRVGLRDTQYF. The chain employs TRBV28 and TRBJ2-3; the D is unclear. V lost 6 bases to trimming and J lost 6 bases, with 13 bases between them. CDR1 and CDR2 (germline): MDHEN, SYDVKM. This CDR3 spans 13 amino acids.

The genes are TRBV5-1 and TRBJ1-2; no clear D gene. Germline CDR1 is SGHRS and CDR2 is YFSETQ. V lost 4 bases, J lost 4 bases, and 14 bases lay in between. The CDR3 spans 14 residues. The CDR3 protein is CASSLGDPGYGYTF. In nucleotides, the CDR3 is TGCGCCAGCAGCCTCGGGGATCCTGGCTATGGCTACACCTTC.

CDR3 sequence (DNA): TGTGCCAGCTCACCCGGTGTTTGGAACACTGAAGCTTTCTTT. Protein product: CASSPGVWNTEAFF. This chain links TRBV18 with TRBJ1-1; D gene uncertain. Germline V gene lookup returns CDR1 KGHSH and CDR2 LQKENI. Between the trimmed V and J ends, which lost 3 bases and 1 base, there was a span of 9 bases. The CDR3 runs to 14 residues.

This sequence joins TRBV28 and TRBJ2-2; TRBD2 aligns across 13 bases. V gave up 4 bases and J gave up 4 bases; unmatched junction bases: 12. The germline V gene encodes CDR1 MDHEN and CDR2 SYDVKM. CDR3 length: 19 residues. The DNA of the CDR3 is TGTGCCAGCAGTTCCTCAACCGGGACTAGCGGGACACTCACCGGGGAGCTGTTTTTT. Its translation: CASSSSTGTSGTLTGELFF. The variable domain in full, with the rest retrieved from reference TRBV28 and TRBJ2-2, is DVKVTQSSRYLVKRTGEKVFLECVQDMDHENMFWYRQDPGLGLRLIYFSYDVKMKEKGDIPEGYSVSREKKERFSLILESASTNQTSMYLCASSSSTGTSGTLTGELFFGEGSRLTVL.